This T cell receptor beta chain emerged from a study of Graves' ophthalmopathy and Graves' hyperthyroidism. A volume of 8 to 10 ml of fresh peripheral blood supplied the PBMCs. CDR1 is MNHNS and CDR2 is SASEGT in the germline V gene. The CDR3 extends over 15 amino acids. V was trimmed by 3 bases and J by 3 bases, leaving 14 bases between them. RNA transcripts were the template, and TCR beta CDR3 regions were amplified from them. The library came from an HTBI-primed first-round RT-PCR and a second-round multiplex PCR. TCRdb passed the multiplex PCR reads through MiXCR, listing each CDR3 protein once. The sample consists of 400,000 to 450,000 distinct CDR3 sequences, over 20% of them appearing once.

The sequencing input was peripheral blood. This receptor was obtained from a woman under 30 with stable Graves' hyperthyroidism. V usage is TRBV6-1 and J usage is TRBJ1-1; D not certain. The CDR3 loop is CASSENPEGHTEAFF. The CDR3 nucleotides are TGTGCCAGCAGTGAGAATCCCGAAGGGCACACTGAAGCTTTCTTT.